The 22 T cell receptor beta chains in this list originate from one sample, sequenced in a study of shared clonotypes between healthy human individuals. CD8 cells regarded as naive lacked CD45RO, were positively chosen for CCR7, and omitted terminally differentiated effector memory CD45RA+ cells. Sequencing was performed with immunoSEQ multiplex PCR; in TCRdb, only in-frame clones are kept and a portion is missing. The sample lists around 2,100,000 clones, approximately 94% occurring once. The sequenced sample was naive CD8+ T cells sorted from blood. The receptors were gathered from a man aged 18 to 29 in good health.

V is TRBV5-4 and J is TRBJ1-1; 7 bases line up with TRBD1. Germline V gene lookup returns CDR1 SGHNT and CDR2 YYREEE (reference sequence). V trimming: 1 base; J trimming: 10 bases; junction bases outside the gene matches: 7. The CDR3 covers 13 residues. The CDR3, as DNA: TGTGCCAGCAGCTTGTTTGACGGGACAGCAGCTTTCTTT. Residues: CASSLFDGTAAFF.

The chain recombines TRBV11-2 with TRBJ2-7; 7 positions match TRBD2. From germline, CDR1 is SGHAT and CDR2 FQNNGV. The CDR3 spans 14 residues. J was trimmed by 2 bases and V by 3 bases; bases with no gene match: 4. The CDR3 nucleotides are TGTGCCAGCAGCTTCGGGGCGGGGGCCTACGAGCAGTACTTC. Amino acids: CASSFGAGAYEQYF.

The chain employs TRBV7-9 and TRBJ1-1; 7 positions match TRBD1. The CDR3 spans 16 residues. V lost 3 bases to trimming and J lost 0 bases; unmatched junction nucleotides: 7. From germline, CDR1 is SEHNR and CDR2 FQNEAQ (reference sequence). As DNA, the CDR3 is TGTGCCAGCAGCTTTTTGGCAGGGGGAATGAACACTGAAGCTTTCTTT. Encoded protein: CASSFLAGGMNTEAFF.

Comment on this clone: Other DNA sequences in this sample translate to the same CDR3. This chain joins TRBV5-1 and TRBJ2-7; no clear D. The CDR3 runs to 11 residues. Germline-derived CDR1 and CDR2 are SGHRS and YFSETQ. V was cut by 2 bases and J by 5 bases, with 5 bases left in between. The CDR3 loop is CASSFGNEQYF. DNA for the CDR3: TGCGCCAGCAGCTTCGGAAACGAGCAGTACTTC. The full variable domain, its missing parts supplied by reference TRBV5-1 and TRBJ2-7, is KAGVTQTPRYLIKTRGQQVTLSCSPISGHRSVSWYQQTPGQGLQFLFEYFSETQRNKGNFPGRFSGRQFSNSRSEMNVSTLELGDSALYLCASSFGNEQYFGPGTRLTVT.

J is TRBJ2-7 and V is TRBV7-9; D is ambiguous. Germline V gene lookup returns CDR1 SEHNR and CDR2 FQNEAQ (reference sequence). This CDR3 spans 13 amino acids. V was clipped by 2 bases and J by 6 bases, with 11 bases between them. The CDR3 region is CASSLSQIFEQYF. CDR3 nucleotide sequence: TGTGCCAGCAGCTTATCCCAAATTTTCGAGCAGTACTTC.

Remarks on this clone: Other DNA sequences in the sample encode the same CDR3. This chain connects TRBV7-9 to TRBJ2-2; unclear D gene. The CDR3 is 14 amino acids. CDR1 and CDR2 (germline): SEHNR, FQNEAQ (reference sequence). Trimming cost V 0 bases and J 1 base, with 3 bases left between them. CDR3 protein: CASSLAENTGELFF. The CDR3 region has the DNA TGTGCCAGCAGCTTAGCAGAGAACACCGGGGAGCTGTTTTTT.

The chain carries TRBV6-5 and TRBJ1-5; 7 nucleotides agree with TRBD1. Germline V CDR1 and CDR2: MNHEY, SVGAGI. Losses at the gene ends were 6 bases for V and 3 bases for J; bases not matched to a gene: 8. The CDR3 is made up of 15 amino acids. CDR3 DNA: TGTGCCAGCAGGGAACAGGGGACGCACAATCAGCCCCAGCATTTT. Protein: CASREQGTHNQPQHF.

Comment on this clone: This specimen includes other DNA sequences encoding the same CDR3. The rearrangement joins TRBV28 to TRBJ2-7, with D perhaps matching TRBD2 (6 bases). Trimming left V 5 bases short and J 0 bases short, with 11 bases between. Germline CDR1 and CDR2: MDHEN and SYDVKM. This CDR3 is built from 14 residues. CDR3 sequence (DNA): TGTGCCAGCAGTAGAACGGGAGACTCCTACGAGCAGTACTTC. Protein sequence: CASSRTGDSYEQYF. Looking up the rest from reference TRBV28 and TRBJ2-7 gives the full variable domain: DVKVTQSSRYLVKRTGEKVFLECVQDMDHENMFWYRQDPGLGLRLIYFSYDVKMKEKGDIPEGYSVSREKKERFSLILESASTNQTSMYLCASSRTGDSYEQYFGPGTRLTVT.

The rearrangement uses TRBV5-6 and TRBJ2-7, with D tentatively TRBD1 (6 bases). This CDR3 spans 13 amino acids. Looked up from germline, CDR1 is SGHDT and CDR2 is YYEEEE. V was trimmed by 2 bases and J by 3 bases, leaving 9 bases between them. This CDR3 is CASSFTGNYEQYF. The CDR3, as DNA: TGTGCCAGCAGCTTCACAGGGAACTACGAGCAGTACTTC.

The chain uses TRBV27 and TRBJ1-6; D remains ambiguous. CDR3 length: 18 amino acids. V was pared by 2 bases and J by 2 bases, with 16 bases between. The germline gives CDR1 MNHEY, CDR2 SMNVEV (reference sequence). CDR3 nucleotides: TGTGCCAGCAGTTTAACCGCCCCCGACCGGACCTATAATTCACCCCTCCACTTT. Protein product: CASSLTAPDRTYNSPLHF.

The V call is TRBV7-6, the J call TRBJ2-7; 8 nucleotides align to TRBD1. Germline CDR1 and CDR2: SGHVS and FNYEAQ. This CDR3 is 16 amino acids long. V was pared by 3 bases and J by 0 bases, with 7 bases of the junction left unmatched. CDR3 sequence (DNA): TGTGCCAGCAGCTTTGGGGCAGGGGGCGCCTCCTACGAGCAGTACTTC. Residues: CASSFGAGGASYEQYF.

V usage is TRBV6-1 and J usage is TRBJ2-2, with 12 bases matching TRBD2. Germline CDR1 is MNHNS and CDR2 is SASEGT. Trimming cost V 3 bases and J 3 bases; bases outside gene matches: 8. The CDR3 consists of 18 residues. CDR3 sequence: CASSEWLAGGLDTGELFF. CDR3 bases: TGTGCCAGCAGTGAGTGGCTAGCGGGGGGGCTGGACACCGGGGAGCTGTTTTTT.

The J gene is TRBJ2-1, the V gene TRBV12-5; 8 bases are shared with TRBD1. The germline V gene encodes CDR1 LGHNT and CDR2 FRNRAP. Trimming at V came to 7 bases and at J to 4 bases, leaving 9 bases not matched to a gene. This CDR3 has 15 amino acids. CDR3 residues: CASDVTGGRYNEQFF. CDR3 in DNA: TGTGCTAGTGATGTTACAGGGGGGCGATACAATGAGCAGTTCTTC.

The chain employs TRBV27 and TRBJ2-7; 9 positions match TRBD1. V was clipped by 5 bases and J by 3 bases; unmatched bases: 11. CDR1 and CDR2 from the germline V gene are MNHEY and SMNVEV (reference sequence). The CDR3 has 16 amino acids. Here the CDR3 reads CASSPMGDRAFYEQYF. CDR3 coding DNA: TGTGCCAGCAGTCCCATGGGGGACAGGGCGTTCTACGAGCAGTACTTC.

The chain links TRBV7-8 to TRBJ2-3; 7 bases agree with TRBD1. V shed 6 bases and J 3 bases; nucleotides not matched to a gene: 9. In germline, CDR1 is SGHVS, CDR2 FQNEAQ. CDR3 length equals 15 residues. CDR3 protein: CASRPTGATTDTQYF. The CDR3 DNA reads as TGTGCCAGCAGGCCTACAGGGGCAACGACAGATACGCAGTATTTT.

The chain uses TRBV28 and TRBJ2-5, with D possibly matching TRBD2 (6 bases). The CDR3 consists of 14 residues. Germline CDR1 is MDHEN and CDR2 is SYDVKM. V lost 6 bases and J lost 3, with 14 bases in between. The CDR3 region has the DNA TGTGCCAGCAGCTACCGGGGGTTCGAAGAGACCCAGTACTTC. It codes for CASSYRGFEETQYF.

This clone was seen more than once but under ten times. The chain couples TRBV30 to TRBJ1-1; perhaps TRBD1 as D (6 bases). Germline values: CDR1 GTSNPN, CDR2 SVGIG (reference sequence). The CDR3 loop spans 15 amino acids. V shed 0 bases and J shed 4 bases, with 15 bases lying between them. CDR3 sequence: CAWSVMGAEGTEAFF. The DNA of the CDR3 is TGTGCCTGGAGTGTAATGGGGGCGGAGGGCACTGAAGCTTTCTTT.

V usage is TRBV4-2 and J usage is TRBJ1-3; D possibly corresponds to TRBD1 (6 bases). Germline V gives CDR1 LGHNA, CDR2 YNFKEQ. The ends were cut back, 0 bases at V and 8 bases at J, with 17 bases in the middle. The CDR3 has 16 amino acids. CDR3 sequence reads: CASSQDPGQNGDTIYF. The CDR3, as DNA: TGTGCCAGCAGCCAAGACCCCGGACAGAACGGAGACACCATATATTTT.

CDR3 protein: CASSTGLAEITGELFF. The CDR3 nucleotides are TGTGCCAGCAGCACGGGACTAGCGGAGATCACCGGGGAGCTGTTTTTT. The chain carries TRBV7-3 and TRBJ2-2; the match to TRBD2 covers 11 bases. Germline assignment: CDR1 SGHTA and CDR2 FQGTGA. This CDR3 has 16 residues. V dropped 5 bases and J dropped 4; count of bases not matched to a gene: 6.

Worth noting for this clone: Other DNA sequences within the sample encode an identical CDR3. The chain recombines TRBV6-5 with TRBJ2-7; D is ambiguous. The CDR3 is 15 residues long. V lost 2 bases to trimming and J lost 0 bases, with 11 bases between them. The germline gives CDR1 MNHEY, CDR2 SVGAGI. The CDR3: CASSYGGESSYEQYF. The CDR3 coding sequence is TGTGCCAGCAGTTACGGCGGAGAGAGCTCCTACGAGCAGTACTTC.

The chain couples TRBV4-1 to TRBJ1-4, with a weak D call TRBD1 (5 bases). The V gene's germline CDR1 is MGHRA and CDR2 YSYEKL. The V and J ends lost 0 bases and 4 bases respectively, with 15 bases between them. This CDR3 is built from 17 residues. Here the CDR3 reads CASSQERGPTRNEKLFF. The CDR3 DNA is TGCGCCAGCAGCCAAGAACGGGGACCGACCCGTAATGAAAAACTGTTTTTT.

V usage is TRBV2 and J usage is TRBJ2-7; D is perhaps TRBD1 (6 bases). CDR3 length: 14 amino acids. Trimming stripped 3 bases from V and 5 bases from J, with 14 bases between. CDR1 and CDR2 from the germline V gene are SNHLY and FYNNEI. Here the CDR3 reads CASSEVWGRNEQYF. The CDR3 DNA reads as TGTGCCAGCAGTGAGGTCTGGGGGCGGAACGAGCAGTACTTC.